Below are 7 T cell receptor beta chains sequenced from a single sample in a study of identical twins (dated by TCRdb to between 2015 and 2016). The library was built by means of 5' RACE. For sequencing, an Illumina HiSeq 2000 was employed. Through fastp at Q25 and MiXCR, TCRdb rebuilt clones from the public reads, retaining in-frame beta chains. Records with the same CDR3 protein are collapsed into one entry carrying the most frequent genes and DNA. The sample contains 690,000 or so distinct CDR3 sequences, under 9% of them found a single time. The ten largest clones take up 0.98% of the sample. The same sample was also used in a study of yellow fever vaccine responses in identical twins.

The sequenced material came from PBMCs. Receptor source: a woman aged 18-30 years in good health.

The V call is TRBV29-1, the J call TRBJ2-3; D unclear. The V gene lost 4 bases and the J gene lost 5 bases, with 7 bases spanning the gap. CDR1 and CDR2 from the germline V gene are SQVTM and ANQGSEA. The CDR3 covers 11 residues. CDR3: CSVGQVDTQYF. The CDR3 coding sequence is TGCAGCGTTGGGCAGGTAGATACGCAGTATTTT.

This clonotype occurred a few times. The CDR3: CASSVKPSGKNEQYF. The CDR3 bases are TGTGCCAGCAGCGTAAAGCCGAGCGGGAAAAACGAGCAGTACTTC. The chain carries TRBV9 and TRBJ2-7; 7 nucleotides agree with TRBD2. The CDR3 is made up of 15 amino acids. Germline CDR1 and CDR2: SGDLS and YYNGEE. Trimming took 1 base from V and 5 from J; bases not matched to a gene: 9.

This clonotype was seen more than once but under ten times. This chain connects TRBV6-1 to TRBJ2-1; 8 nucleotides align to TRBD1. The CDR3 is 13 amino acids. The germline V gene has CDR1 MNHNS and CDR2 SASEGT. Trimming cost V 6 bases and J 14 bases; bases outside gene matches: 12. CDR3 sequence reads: CASRDRELSREFF. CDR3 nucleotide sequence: TGTGCCAGCAGGGACAGGGAACTGTCAAGGGAGTTCTTC.

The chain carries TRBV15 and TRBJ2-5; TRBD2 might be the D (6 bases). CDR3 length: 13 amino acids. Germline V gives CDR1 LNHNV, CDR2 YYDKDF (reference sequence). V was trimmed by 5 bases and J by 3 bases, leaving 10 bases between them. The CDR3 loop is CATSGGAKETQYF. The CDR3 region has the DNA TGTGCCACCAGCGGCGGGGCAAAAGAGACCCAGTACTTC.

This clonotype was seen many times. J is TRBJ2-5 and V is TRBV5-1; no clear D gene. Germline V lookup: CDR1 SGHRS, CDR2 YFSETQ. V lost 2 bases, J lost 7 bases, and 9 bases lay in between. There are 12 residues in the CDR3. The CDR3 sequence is CASSFGGWTQYF. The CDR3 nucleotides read TGCGCCAGCAGCTTCGGTGGGTGGACCCAGTACTTC.

The chain's CDR3 is CSVEQGGTGELFF. CDR3 coding DNA: TGCAGCGTTGAACAGGGGGGAACCGGGGAGCTGTTTTTT. The chain uses TRBV29-1 and TRBJ2-2, with a possible D match to TRBD1 (7 bases). With 2 bases removed from V and 5 bases from J, the gap between germline ends came to 9 bases. Germline V gene lookup returns CDR1 SQVTM and CDR2 ANQGSEA. The CDR3 covers 13 residues.

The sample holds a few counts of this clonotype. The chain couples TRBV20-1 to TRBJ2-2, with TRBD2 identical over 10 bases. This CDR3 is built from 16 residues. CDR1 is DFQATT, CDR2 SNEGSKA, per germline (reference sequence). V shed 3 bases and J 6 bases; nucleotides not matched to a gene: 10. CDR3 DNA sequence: TGCAGTGCTAGTGGGCCTAGCGGGAGTGTCTCCGGGGAGCTGTTTTTT. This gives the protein CSASGPSGSVSGELFF.